The entry that follows covers one TCR beta chain sequence. Its matching antigen is unknown. The V and J ends lost 0 bases and 4 bases, in that order; junction bases with no gene match: 6. The CDR3 length is 15 residues. Germline V lookup: CDR1 LGHDT, CDR2 YNNKEL (reference sequence). Generated by immunoSEQ multiplex PCR, the TCRdb table keeps only in-frame clones and is missing some. The repertoire holds about 48,000 clones, approximately 61% seen once, with 4.5% to 6.5% in the top ten. The source of the sample is a study of vaccination effects on CD4 cells after COVID-19. Across the whole study: Antigen-specific CD4+ T cell clonotypes were called by their expansion after viral peptide-pool culture in ViraFEST.

Culture lasted about ten days before CD4+ T cell isolation. Study-level points and caveats: Convalescent patients were scarce, and early post-infection timepoints were absent. Clones arising from infection and from vaccination showed marked clonal contraction late after vaccination.

Sequences were derived from CD4+ T cells from PBMCs cultured without peptide, sampled before COVID-19 vaccination. The gene calls are TRBV3-1 (or the pseudogene TRBV3-2) and TRBJ2-7; the match to TRBD2 covers 7 bases. This TCR was sampled from a human donor who received a COVID-19 vaccine. CDR3 amino acids: CASSQDRLAHYEQYF. The CDR3 nucleotides read TGTGCCAGCAGCCAAGATAGACTAGCCCATTACGAGCAGTACTTC.